The sample holds many counts of the clone carrying this T cell receptor beta chain. No antigen is known for it. V lost 3 bases and J lost 3, with 12 bases in between. This CDR3 spans 15 amino acids. The germline gives CDR1 MDHEN, CDR2 SYDVKM. These data originate in a study of T cells in Graves' hyperthyroidism and ophthalmopathy. Study-level findings and limits: Most thyroid clonotypes with frequency above 0.001 were detected in blood.

The CDR3 regions of TCR beta were amplified from RNA transcripts. TCR CDR3 underwent first-round RT-PCR with the HTBI primer set. TCRdb redid the calling of the multiplex PCR reads with MiXCR, one entry per CDR3 protein. The sample comprises hundreds of thousands of distinct CDR3 sequences, around 13% of which are singletons, and roughly 5.5% rests with the top ten. Orbital computed tomography, thyroid ultrasound, serum thyroxine and TRAb, and clinical symptoms together informed the diagnoses. The J gene is TRBJ1-3, the V gene TRBV28; unclear D gene. Sequencing input: blood. This TCR derives from a woman aged 25-40 years with Graves' hyperthyroidism that later progressed to Graves' ophthalmopathy. The CDR3 DNA reads as TGTGCCAGCAGTTTTGGGTCAACCATTGGAAACACCATATATTTT. Protein product: CASSFGSTIGNTIYF.